These T cell receptor beta chains were read from a single sample in a study of cytomegalovirus exposure and HLA in healthy donors. The repertoire was sequenced with immunoSEQ multiplex PCR; TCRdb's copy has only in-frame clones and lacks some. In the table there are under 200,000 clones, around 72% of which are singletons. Material for sequencing was PBMCs. Every receptor here comes from a man between 45 and 60 years old in good health and CMV-seronegative. The CDR3 runs from the conserved cysteine through the conserved F or W. The order of the fields is J gene, D gene, clone size, V gene, CDR3 protein, CDR3 DNA. D genes are given only for firm matches. The size entry is marked missing in some rows and otherwise reads once, few, many or a size class.

TRBJ2-3	-	once	TRBV27	CASSPTIGTGGTDTQYF	TGTGCCAGCAGTCCAACAATTGGGACGGGGGGCACAGATACGCAGTATTTT
TRBJ2-1	TRBD1	-	TRBV27	CASSLVDRAYNEQFF	TGTGCCAGCAGTTTGGTAGACAGGGCCTACAATGAGCAGTTCTTC
TRBJ2-2	TRBD2	-	TRBV4-3	CDSSQDRASGGSGELFF	TGCGACAGCAGCCAAGATAGGGCTAGCGGGGGAAGCGGGGAGCTGTTTTTT
TRBJ2-7	-	-	TRBV11-2	CASSSTDNYEQYF	TGTGCCAGCAGCTCCACGGACAACTACGAGCAGTACTTC
TRBJ1-5	-	-	TRBV27	CASTYGGARNQPQHF	TGTGCCAGCACCTATGGAGGGGCGAGAAATCAGCCCCAGCATTTT
TRBJ1-3	-	-	TRBV11-2	CASSLDLVLVDTIYF	TGTGCCAGCAGCTTAGATCTGGTATTAGTGGACACCATATATTTT
TRBJ2-5	TRBD1	few	TRBV6-5	CASSYRQGLQETQYF	TGTGCCAGCAGTTACAGACAGGGGCTCCAAGAGACCCAGTACTTC
TRBJ1-5	TRBD1	-	TRBV7-9	CASSPPGQGNQPQHF	TGTGCCAGCAGTCCACCGGGACAGGGTAATCAGCCCCAGCATTTT
TRBJ2-7	TRBD1	few	TRBV5-1	CASSSTGQAVYEQYF	TGCGCCAGCAGCTCGACAGGACAGGCCGTCTACGAGCAGTACTTC
TRBJ1-1	-	once	TRBV7-2	CASSPRPGMNTEAFF	TGTGCCAGCAGCCCCCGGCCGGGAATGAACACTGAAGCTTTCTTT
TRBJ2-7	TRBD1	once	TRBV5-1	CASALTGGYEQYF	TGCGCCAGCGCCTTGACAGGGGGCTACGAGCAGTACTTC
TRBJ2-7	TRBD2	-	TRBV7-9	CASSPPQAGANEQYF	TGTGCCAGCAGCCCCCCGCAAGCGGGGGCCAACGAGCAGTACTTC
TRBJ1-5	-	-	TRBV4-1	CASSQGAQALNQPQHF	TGCGCCAGCAGCCAAGGGGCCCAGGCCCTTAATCAGCCCCAGCATTTT
TRBJ1-5	-	-	TRBV21-1	CASSFDRKYSNQPQHF	TGTGCCAGCAGCTTTGACAGGAAATATAGCAATCAGCCCCAGCATTTT
TRBJ1-1	-	-	TRBV6-5	CASSSRRGTEAFF	TGTGCCAGCAGTTCCCGCAGGGGCACTGAAGCTTTCTTT
TRBJ2-7	-	-	TRBV27	CASSLSGQGRREQYF	TGTGCCAGCAGTTTATCGGGGCAGGGGCGGAGGGAGCAGTACTTC
TRBJ1-2	-	-	TRBV5-4	CASSRGGGTNYGYTF	TGTGCCAGCAGCCGGGGGGGTGGGACTAACTATGGCTACACCTTC
TRBJ1-6	-	-	TRBV6-6	CASSYEGSYNSPLHF	TGTGCCAGCAGTTACGAGGGTTCCTATAATTCACCCCTCCACTTT
TRBJ1-1	TRBD1	-	TRBV5-1	CASSQGQGTEAFF	TGCGCCAGCAGCCAAGGACAGGGCACTGAAGCTTTCTTT
TRBJ1-4	-	few	TRBV6-1	CASRESGEKLFF	TGTGCCAGCAGGGAATCGGGGGAAAAACTGTTTTTT
TRBJ1-2	-	-	TRBV25-1	CASSEAHREGYGYTF	TGTGCCAGCAGTGAAGCACACAGGGAAGGCTATGGCTACACCTTC